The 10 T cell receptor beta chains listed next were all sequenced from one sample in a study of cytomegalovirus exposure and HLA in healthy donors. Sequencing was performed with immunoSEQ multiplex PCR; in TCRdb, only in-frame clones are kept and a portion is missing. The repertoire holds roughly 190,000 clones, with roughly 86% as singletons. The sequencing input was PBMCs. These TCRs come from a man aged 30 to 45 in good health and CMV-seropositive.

CDR3 coding DNA: TGTGCCAGCAGCTTACTCAGGAGCGCCTACGAGCAGTACTTC. It translates to CASSLLRSAYEQYF. This sequence joins TRBV11-3 and TRBJ2-7; D gene ambiguous. Germline V lookup: CDR1 SGHNT, CDR2 YENEEA. The CDR3 covers 14 residues. V was clipped by 2 bases and J by 2 bases, with 10 bases between them.

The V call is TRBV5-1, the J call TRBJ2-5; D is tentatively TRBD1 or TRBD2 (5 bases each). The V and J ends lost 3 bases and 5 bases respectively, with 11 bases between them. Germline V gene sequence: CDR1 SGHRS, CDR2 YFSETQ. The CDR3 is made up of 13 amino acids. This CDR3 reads CASSSQGGETQYF. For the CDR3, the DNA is TGCGCCAGCAGCTCCCAGGGCGGGGAGACCCAGTACTTC. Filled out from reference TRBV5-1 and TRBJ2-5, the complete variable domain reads KAGVTQTPRYLIKTRGQQVTLSCSPISGHRSVSWYQQTPGQGLQFLFEYFSETQRNKGNFPGRFSGRQFSNSRSEMNVSTLELGDSALYLCASSSQGGETQYFGPGTRLLVL.

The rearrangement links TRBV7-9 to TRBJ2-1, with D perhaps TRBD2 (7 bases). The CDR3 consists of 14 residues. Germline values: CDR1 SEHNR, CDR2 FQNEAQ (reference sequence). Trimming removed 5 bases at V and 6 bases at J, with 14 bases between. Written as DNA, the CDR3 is TGTGCCAGCAGCCCCCTTGCGGGGGCCAATGAGCAGTTCTTC. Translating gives CASSPLAGANEQFF.

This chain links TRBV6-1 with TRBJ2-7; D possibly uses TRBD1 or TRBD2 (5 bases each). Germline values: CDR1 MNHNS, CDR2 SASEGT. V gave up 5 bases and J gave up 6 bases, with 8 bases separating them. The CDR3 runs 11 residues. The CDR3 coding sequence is TGTGCCAGCAGTTCAGGGAGCGAGCAGTACTTC. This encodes CASSSGSEQYF.

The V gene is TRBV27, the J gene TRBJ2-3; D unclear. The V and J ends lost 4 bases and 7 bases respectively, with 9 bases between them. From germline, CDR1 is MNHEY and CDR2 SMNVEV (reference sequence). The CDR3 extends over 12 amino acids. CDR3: CASSSPPHTQYF. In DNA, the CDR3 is TGTGCCAGCAGTTCACCGCCGCATACGCAGTATTTT.

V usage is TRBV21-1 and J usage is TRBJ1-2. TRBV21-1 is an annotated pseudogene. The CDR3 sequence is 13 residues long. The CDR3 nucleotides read TGTGCCAGCAGCAAAGACAACTATACTGGCTACACCTTC. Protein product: CASSKDNYTGYTF.

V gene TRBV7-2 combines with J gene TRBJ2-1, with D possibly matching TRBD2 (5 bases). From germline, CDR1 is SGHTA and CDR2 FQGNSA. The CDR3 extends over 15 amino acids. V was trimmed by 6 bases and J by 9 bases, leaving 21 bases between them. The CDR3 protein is CASRPTGSAWGEQFF. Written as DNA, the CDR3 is TGTGCCAGCAGACCGACGGGGTCCGCGTGGGGTGAGCAGTTCTTC.

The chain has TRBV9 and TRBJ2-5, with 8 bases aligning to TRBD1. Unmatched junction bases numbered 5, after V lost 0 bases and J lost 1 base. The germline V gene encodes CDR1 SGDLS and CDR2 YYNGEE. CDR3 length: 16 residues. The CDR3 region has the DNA TGTGCCAGCAGCGTAGGAACAGGGGGGCGCCAAGAGACCCAGTACTTC. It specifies CASSVGTGGRQETQYF.

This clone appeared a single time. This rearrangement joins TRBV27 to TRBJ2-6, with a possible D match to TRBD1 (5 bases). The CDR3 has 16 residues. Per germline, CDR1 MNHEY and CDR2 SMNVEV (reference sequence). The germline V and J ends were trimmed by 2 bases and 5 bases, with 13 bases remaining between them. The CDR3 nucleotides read TGTGCCAGCAGTTTAGGGGCTACCTTTCGGGCCAACGTCCTGACTTTC. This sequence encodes CASSLGATFRANVLTF.

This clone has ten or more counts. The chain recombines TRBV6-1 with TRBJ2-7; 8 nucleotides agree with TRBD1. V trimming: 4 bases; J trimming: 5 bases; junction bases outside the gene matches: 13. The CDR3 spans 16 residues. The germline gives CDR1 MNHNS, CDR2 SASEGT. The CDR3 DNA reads TGTGCCAGCAGTGGCCTCGACAGGGGAATTGGAGACGAGCAGTACTTC. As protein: CASSGLDRGIGDEQYF.